This paragraph covers one TCR beta chain sequence. This record belongs to a study of human CD8 memory T cell subsets. The authors made TCR beta libraries using UMI-labeled 5' RACE. After re-calling the 5' RACE reads, TCRdb lists one entry per CDR3 protein, DNA absent. Recorded for this sample: around 9,800 distinct CDR3 sequences. The PBMC came from buffy coats of healthy donors. A negative magnetic separation step was used to enrich total CD8+ T cells. Duplicate vials of some 150,000 sorted CD8+ T cells per subset supplied the RNA. The CDR3 sequence is 15 residues long. Germline V gene sequence: CDR1 SGDLS, CDR2 YYNGEE.

This TCR was recovered from a human donor in good health. The rearrangement joins TRBV9 to TRBJ2-7. Sequencing input: CD8+ T cells from PBMCs. CDR3 loop: CASSASAGSTYEQYF.